This record covers a single TCR beta chain. The germline V gene has CDR1 SNHLY and CDR2 FYNNEI. V lost 4 bases and J lost 8, with 17 bases in between. The CDR3 has 15 residues. How the authors handled the data: Cell counts per sample came from amplifying reference gene primers. Assay used: immunoSEQ multiplex PCR; TCRdb lists only in-frame clones, some missing. V, J and clone size are those of that table, while D and trimming were read from the DNA. The sample has 150,000 to 200,000 clones; about 77% are singletons. This sample was included in a study of blood T cell repertoires in COVID-19. At the level of the study: Acute-phase and convalescent COVID-19 samples originated in the United States, Italy and Spain.

Clinical histories supplied by participants themselves formed the basis of cohort assignment. The sample comprised PBMCs or T cells enriched from blood (not recorded which). The chain carries TRBV2 and TRBJ1-4; D unclear. The sequence came from a woman in her forties or fifties with acute COVID-19. CDR3 nucleotides: TGTGCCAGCAGTGCGTCCCCGGTTTTCGCGGAAAAACTGTTTTTT. As protein: CASSASPVFAEKLFF.